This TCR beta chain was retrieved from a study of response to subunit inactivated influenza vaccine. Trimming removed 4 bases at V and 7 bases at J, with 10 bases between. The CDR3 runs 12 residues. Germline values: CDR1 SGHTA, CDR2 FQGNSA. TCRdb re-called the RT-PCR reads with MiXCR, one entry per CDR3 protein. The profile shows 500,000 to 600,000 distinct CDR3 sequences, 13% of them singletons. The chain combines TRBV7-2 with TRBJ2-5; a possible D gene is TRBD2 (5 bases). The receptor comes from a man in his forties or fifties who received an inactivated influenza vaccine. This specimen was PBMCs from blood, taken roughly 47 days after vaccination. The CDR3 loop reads CASSYEGGTQYF. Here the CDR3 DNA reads TGTGCCAGCAGCTATGAGGGCGGGACCCAGTACTTC.